This T cell receptor beta chain was sequenced for a study of monozygotic twins with inflammatory bowel disease. Study-wide points: Repertoire likeness was no different across concordant and discordant twins, perhaps owing to restricted power.

Remarks on this clonotype: Its antigen is as yet unknown.

TCRdb reprocessed the 5' RACE reads and keeps a single row for each CDR3 protein, giving no DNA. This repertoire comprises 350,000 to 500,000 distinct CDR3 sequences; its ten largest clones make up around 2.4%. Sequenced material: blood. The sequence came from a human donor with ulcerative colitis or Crohn's disease, or a healthy co-twin of an affected twin (not recorded which).

The chain's CDR3 is CASSRKGQVLSYNEQFF. This chain connects TRBV6-1 to TRBJ2-1; lacking DNA, the TRBD1 call made by TCRdb goes unchecked. The CDR3 is 17 amino acids. Germline assignment: CDR1 MNHNS and CDR2 SASEGT.